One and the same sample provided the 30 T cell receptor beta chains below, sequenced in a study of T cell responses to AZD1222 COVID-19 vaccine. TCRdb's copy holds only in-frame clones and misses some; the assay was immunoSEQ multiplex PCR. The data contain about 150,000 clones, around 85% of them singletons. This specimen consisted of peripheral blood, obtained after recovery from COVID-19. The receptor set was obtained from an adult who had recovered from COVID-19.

CDR3 nucleotides: TGCAGTGCTAGTACTTACTCCGGGGACTCACTAGATAATGAGCAGTTCTTC. It translates to CSASTYSGDSLDNEQFF. This chain connects TRBV20-1 to TRBJ2-1; D might be TRBD2 (6 bases). Trimming removed 3 bases from V and 7 bases from J, with 25 bases in between. CDR3 length: 17 amino acids. Germline CDR1 reads DFQATT; CDR2 reads SNEGSKA (reference sequence).

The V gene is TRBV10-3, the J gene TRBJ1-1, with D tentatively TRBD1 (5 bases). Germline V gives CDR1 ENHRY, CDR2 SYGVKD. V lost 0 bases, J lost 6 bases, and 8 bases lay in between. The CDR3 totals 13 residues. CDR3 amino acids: CAISESKGAEAFF. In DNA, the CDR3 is TGTGCCATCAGTGAGTCGAAAGGGGCTGAAGCTTTCTTT.

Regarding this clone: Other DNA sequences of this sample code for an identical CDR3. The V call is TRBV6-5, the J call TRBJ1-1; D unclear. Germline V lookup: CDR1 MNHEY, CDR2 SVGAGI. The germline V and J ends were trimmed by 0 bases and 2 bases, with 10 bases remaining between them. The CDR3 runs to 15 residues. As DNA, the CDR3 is TGTGCCAGCAGTTACTCGGGCAAGGGTAACACTGAAGCTTTCTTT. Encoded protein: CASSYSGKGNTEAFF.

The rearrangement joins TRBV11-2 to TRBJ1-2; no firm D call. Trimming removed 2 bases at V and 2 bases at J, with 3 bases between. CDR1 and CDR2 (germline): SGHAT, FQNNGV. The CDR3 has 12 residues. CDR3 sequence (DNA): TGTGCCAGCAGCTTACAAAACTATGGCTACACCTTC. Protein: CASSLQNYGYTF. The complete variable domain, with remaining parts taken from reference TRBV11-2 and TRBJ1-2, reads EAGVAQSPRYKIIEKRQSVAFWCNPISGHATLYWYQQILGQGPKLLIQFQNNGVVDDSQLPKDRFSAERLKGVDSTLKIQPAKLEDSAVYLCASSLQNYGYTFGSGTRLTVV.

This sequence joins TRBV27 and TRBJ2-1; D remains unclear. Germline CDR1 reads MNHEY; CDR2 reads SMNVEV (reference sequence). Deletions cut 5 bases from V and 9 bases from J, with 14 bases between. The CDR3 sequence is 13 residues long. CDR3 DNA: TGTGCCAGCAGTCTACCACTGGACCGTGAGCAGTTCTTC. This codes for CASSLPLDREQFF.

The CDR3 spells CASSPFGALAGEQYF. The CDR3 DNA reads as TGTGCCAGCTCACCCTTCGGGGCGCTAGCTGGCGAGCAGTACTTC. The gene calls are TRBV18 and TRBJ2-7; D assignment may be TRBD1 or TRBD2 (5 bases each). Trimming took 3 bases from V and 6 from J, leaving 18 bases between them. CDR1 is KGHSH and CDR2 is LQKENI in the germline V gene. The CDR3 consists of 15 residues.

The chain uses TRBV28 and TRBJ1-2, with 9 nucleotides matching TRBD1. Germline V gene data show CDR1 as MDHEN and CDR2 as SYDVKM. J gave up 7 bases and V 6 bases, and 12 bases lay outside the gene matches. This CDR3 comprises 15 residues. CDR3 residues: CASSLPVPGQGGYTF. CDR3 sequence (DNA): TGTGCCAGCAGCTTACCCGTCCCGGGACAGGGTGGCTACACCTTC.

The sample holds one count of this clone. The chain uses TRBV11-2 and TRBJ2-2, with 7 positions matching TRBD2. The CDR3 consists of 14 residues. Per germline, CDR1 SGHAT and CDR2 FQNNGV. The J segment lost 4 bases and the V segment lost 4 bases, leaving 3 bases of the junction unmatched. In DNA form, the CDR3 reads TGTGCCAGCAGCTGGGGGAGGGCCACCGGGGAGCTGTTTTTT. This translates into CASSWGRATGELFF.

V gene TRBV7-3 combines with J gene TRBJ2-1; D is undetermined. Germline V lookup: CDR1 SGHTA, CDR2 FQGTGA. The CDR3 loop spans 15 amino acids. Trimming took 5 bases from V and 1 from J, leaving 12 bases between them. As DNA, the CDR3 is TGTGCCAGCAGCCCCCTTGGTAGTTCCTACAATGAGCAGTTCTTC. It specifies CASSPLGSSYNEQFF.

Here the CDR3 reads CASSQDRGINQPQHF. CDR3 coding DNA: TGCGCCAGCAGCCAAGACAGGGGGATCAATCAGCCCCAGCATTTT. This chain joins TRBV4-3 and TRBJ1-5; 7 bases are a match to TRBD1. The CDR3 loop spans 15 amino acids. The germline CDR1 and CDR2 sequences are LGHNA and YSLEER. Trimming at V came to 0 bases and at J to 3 bases, leaving 2 bases not matched to a gene.

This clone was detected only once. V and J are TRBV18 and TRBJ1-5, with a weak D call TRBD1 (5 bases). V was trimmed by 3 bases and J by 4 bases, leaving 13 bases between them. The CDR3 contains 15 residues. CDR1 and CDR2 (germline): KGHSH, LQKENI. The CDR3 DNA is TGTGCCAGCTCACCGACCTCCGGGGGGAATCAGCCCCAGCATTTT. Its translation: CASSPTSGGNQPQHF.

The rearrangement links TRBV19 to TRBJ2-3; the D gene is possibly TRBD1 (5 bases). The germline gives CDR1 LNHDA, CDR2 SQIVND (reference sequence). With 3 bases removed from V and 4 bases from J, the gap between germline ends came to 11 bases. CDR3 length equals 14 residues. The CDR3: CASSMGRGPDTQYF. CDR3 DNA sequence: TGTGCCAGTAGTATGGGTAGGGGCCCAGATACGCAGTATTTT.

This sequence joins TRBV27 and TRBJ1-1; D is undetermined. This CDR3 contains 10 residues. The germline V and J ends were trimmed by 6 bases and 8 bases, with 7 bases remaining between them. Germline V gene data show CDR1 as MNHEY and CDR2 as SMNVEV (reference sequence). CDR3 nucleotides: TGTGCCAGCAGCCCCGGCGAAGCTTTCTTT. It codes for CASSPGEAFF.

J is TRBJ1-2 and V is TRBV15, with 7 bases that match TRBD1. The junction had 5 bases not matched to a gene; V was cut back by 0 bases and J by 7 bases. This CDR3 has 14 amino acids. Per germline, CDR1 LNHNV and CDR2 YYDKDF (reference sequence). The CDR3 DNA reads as TGTGCCACCAGCAGAGACCCAGGGGGAGGTGGCTACACCTTC. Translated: CATSRDPGGGGYTF.

CDR3 DNA: TGTGCCAGCAGTTCCCGCGGTGACAGGCTGGGAGGGGAGCTGTTTTTT. It yields the protein CASSSRGDRLGGELFF. The chain combines TRBV27 with TRBJ2-2; D is possibly TRBD1 (6 bases). Germline V gene lookup returns CDR1 MNHEY and CDR2 SMNVEV (reference sequence). This CDR3 region has 16 residues. Between the trimmed V and J ends, which lost 4 bases and 8 bases, there was a span of 20 bases.

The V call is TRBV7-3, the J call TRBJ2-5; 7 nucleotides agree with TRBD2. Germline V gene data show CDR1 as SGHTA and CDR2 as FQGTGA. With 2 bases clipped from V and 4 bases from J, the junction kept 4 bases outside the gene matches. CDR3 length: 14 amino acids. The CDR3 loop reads CASSLRAGVETQYF. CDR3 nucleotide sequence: TGTGCCAGCAGCTTACGGGCGGGGGTAGAGACCCAGTACTTC.

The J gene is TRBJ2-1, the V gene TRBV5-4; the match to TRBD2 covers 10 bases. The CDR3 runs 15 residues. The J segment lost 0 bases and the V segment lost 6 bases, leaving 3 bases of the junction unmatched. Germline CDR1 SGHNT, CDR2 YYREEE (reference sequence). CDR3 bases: TGTGCCAGCACCCCTAGCGGGGGCTCCTACAATGAGCAGTTCTTC. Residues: CASTPSGGSYNEQFF.

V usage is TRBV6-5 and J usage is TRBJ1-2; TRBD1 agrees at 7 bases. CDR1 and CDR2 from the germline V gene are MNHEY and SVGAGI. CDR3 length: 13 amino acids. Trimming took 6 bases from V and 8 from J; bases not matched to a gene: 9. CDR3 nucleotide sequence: TGTGCCAGCAGGCCGACCGGGACAGACGGCTACACCTTC. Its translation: CASRPTGTDGYTF.

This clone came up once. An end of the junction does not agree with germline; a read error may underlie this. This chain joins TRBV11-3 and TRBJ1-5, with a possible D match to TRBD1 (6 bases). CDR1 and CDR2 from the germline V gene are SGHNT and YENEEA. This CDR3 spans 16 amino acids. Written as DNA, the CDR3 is TGTGCCAGCAGCGTAGACAGGAACGATAGCAATCAGCCCCAGCATTTT. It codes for CASSVDRNDSNQPQHF.

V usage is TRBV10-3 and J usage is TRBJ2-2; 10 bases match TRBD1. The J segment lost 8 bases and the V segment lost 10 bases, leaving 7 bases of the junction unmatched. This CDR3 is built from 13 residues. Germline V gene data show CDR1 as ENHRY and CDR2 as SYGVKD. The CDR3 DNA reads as TGTGCCACCGGGACAGGGGTGATTGGGGAGCTGTTTTTT. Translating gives CATGTGVIGELFF.

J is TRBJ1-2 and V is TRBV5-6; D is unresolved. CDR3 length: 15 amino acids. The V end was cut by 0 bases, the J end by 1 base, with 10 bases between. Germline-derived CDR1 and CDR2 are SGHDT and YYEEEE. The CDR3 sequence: CASSLVGGGNYGYTF. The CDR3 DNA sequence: TGTGCCAGCAGCTTGGTCGGCGGAGGTAACTATGGCTACACCTTC.

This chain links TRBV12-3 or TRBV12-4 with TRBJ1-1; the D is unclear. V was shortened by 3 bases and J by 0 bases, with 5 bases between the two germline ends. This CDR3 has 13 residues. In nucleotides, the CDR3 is TGTGCCAGCAGTTTTTCGGTGAACACTGAAGCTTTCTTT. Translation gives CASSFSVNTEAFF.

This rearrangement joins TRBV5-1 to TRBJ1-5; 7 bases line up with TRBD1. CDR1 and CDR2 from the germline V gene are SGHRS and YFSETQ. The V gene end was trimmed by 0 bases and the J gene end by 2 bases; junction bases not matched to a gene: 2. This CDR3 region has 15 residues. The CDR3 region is CASSLEGQRNQPQHF. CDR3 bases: TGCGCCAGCAGCTTGGAGGGACAGCGCAATCAGCCCCAGCATTTT.

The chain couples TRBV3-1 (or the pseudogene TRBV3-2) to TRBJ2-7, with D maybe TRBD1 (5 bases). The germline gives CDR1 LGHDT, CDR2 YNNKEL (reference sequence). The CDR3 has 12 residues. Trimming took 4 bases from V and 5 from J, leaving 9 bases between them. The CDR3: CASSRQTNEQYF. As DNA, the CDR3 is TGTGCCAGCAGCCGACAGACAAACGAGCAGTACTTC.

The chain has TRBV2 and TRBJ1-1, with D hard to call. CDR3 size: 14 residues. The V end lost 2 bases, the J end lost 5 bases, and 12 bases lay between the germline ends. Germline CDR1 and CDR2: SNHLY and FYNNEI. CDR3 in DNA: TGTGCCAGCAGTGAACTGGGAAGGAGAACTGAAGCTTTCTTT. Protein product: CASSELGRRTEAFF.

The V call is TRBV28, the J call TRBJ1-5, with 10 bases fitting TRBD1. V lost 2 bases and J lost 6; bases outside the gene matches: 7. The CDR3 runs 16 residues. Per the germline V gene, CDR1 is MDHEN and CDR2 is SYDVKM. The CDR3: CASSLPGTGELQPQHF. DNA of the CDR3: TGTGCCAGCAGTTTACCCGGGACAGGGGAGCTTCAGCCCCAGCATTTT. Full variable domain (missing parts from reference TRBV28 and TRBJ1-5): DVKVTQSSRYLVKRTGEKVFLECVQDMDHENMFWYRQDPGLGLRLIYFSYDVKMKEKGDIPEGYSVSREKKERFSLILESASTNQTSMYLCASSLPGTGELQPQHFGDGTRLSIL.

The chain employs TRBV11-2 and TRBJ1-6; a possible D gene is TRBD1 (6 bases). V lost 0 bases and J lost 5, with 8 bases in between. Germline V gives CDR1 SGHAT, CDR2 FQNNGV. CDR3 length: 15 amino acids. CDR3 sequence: CASSLEGGNNSPLHF. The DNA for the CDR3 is TGTGCCAGCAGCTTAGAAGGGGGAAATAATTCACCCCTCCACTTT.

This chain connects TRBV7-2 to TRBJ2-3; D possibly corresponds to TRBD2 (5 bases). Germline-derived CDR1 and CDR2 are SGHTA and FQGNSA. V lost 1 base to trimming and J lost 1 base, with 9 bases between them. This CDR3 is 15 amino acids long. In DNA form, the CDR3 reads TGTGCCAGCAGCTTAGGCGGGCCTCGCACAGATACGCAGTATTTT. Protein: CASSLGGPRTDTQYF. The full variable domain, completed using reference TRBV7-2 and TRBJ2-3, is GAGVSQSPSNKVTEKGKDVELRCDPISGHTALYWYRQSLGQGLEFLIYFQGNSAPDKSGLPSDRFSAERTGGSVSTLTIQRTQQEDSAVYLCASSLGGPRTDTQYFGPGTRLTVL.

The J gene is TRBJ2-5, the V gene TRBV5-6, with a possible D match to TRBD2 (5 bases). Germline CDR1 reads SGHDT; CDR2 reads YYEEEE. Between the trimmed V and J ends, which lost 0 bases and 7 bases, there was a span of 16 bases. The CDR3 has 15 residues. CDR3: CASSLGLGATGTQYF. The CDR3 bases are TGTGCCAGCAGCTTGGGGCTGGGAGCCACGGGGACCCAGTACTTC.

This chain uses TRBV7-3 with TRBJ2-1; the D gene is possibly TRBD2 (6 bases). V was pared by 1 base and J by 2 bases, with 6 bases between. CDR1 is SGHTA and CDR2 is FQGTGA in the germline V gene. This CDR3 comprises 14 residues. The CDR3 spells CASSLSGTYNEQFF. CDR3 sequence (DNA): TGTGCCAGCAGCTTAAGCGGGACCTACAATGAGCAGTTCTTC.